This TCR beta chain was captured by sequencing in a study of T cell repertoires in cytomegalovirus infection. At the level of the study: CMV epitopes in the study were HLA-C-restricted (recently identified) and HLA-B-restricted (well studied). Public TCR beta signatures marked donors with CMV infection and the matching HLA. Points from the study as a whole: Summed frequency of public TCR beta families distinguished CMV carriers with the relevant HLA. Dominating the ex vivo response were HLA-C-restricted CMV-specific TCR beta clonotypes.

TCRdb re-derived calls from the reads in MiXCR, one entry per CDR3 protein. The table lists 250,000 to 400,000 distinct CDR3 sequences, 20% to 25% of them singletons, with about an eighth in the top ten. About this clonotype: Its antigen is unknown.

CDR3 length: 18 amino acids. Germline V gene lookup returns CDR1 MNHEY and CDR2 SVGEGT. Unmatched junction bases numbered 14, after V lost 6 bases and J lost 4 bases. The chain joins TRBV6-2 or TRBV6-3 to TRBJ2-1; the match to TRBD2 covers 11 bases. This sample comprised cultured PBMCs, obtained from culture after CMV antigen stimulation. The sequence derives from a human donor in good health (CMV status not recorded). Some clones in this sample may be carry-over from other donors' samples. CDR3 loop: CASRVGLAGGRPYNEQFF. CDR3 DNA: TGTGCCAGCAGGGTGGGGCTAGCGGGAGGCCGACCGTACAATGAGCAGTTCTTC.